This TCR beta chain was captured in a study of blood T cell repertoires in COVID-19 (dated by TCRdb to 2018 to 2020). Regarding the study in general: Samples covering the acute and convalescent phases of COVID-19 were provided by collaborators in the United States, Italy and Spain. The prospective study material was composed of cDNA or gDNA derived from T cells, B-cell-depleted T cells, or PBMCs. Deeply sampled blood TCRbeta repertoires from subjects exposed to, actively infected with, or recovered from COVID-19 were included in the dataset. The repertoires were released in a freely available public database meant as a resource for research on the immune response to SARS-CoV-2. The samples were drawn from the first 160 participants of the ongoing ImmuneRACE study and from 1,254 subjects provided by 6 global collaborators. The sample metadata nearly always contained a de-identified subject ID, COVID-19 status, age in years and sex. Where HLA class I and class II types were available, the types were taken from metadata supplied by the sample provider, not from assay-based typing. What the research found in general, with its limitations: The quantity of clinical and demographic metadata differed by source and by participant and was supplied without curation.

Enrolling through a virtual design, the prospective study's participants ranged in age from about 18 to 89 years and lived across some 22 United States geographic areas. In the prospective study, participants were assigned to cohorts based on the clinical history participants reported in a screening survey and a study questionnaire. In the prospective study, mobile phlebotomists collected whole blood, serum and a nasopharyngeal or oropharyngeal swab from each participant. Over a roughly 2-month period, participants in the prospective study had the option of providing additional blood draws and questionnaires. Prospective study blood samples were shipped either frozen or at room temperature before DNA extraction. This clone has only a few counts. Its antigen specificity is not known. Within one base of it there is no much larger clone, and no base qualities were kept. TCRbeta CDR3 regions were amplified from genomic DNA by means of the immunoSEQ Assay, a bias-controlled multiplex PCR. As for the original processing: Within the assay, amplification of reference gene primers was used to estimate how many nucleated cells each sample contained. To quantify the absolute abundance of each unique TCRbeta CDR3 rearrangement, sequence reads were collapsed and filtered. For each sample, productive Simpson clonality was calculated as the square root of Simpson's diversity index across productive rearrangements. TCRdb retrieved this table from immuneACCESS and kept in-frame rearrangements only. Not all clones are present; in checked studies, unresolved V genes account for under half, and no reason is known for the remainder. The V and J calls and clone size were taken over from that table, and D and trimming were inferred from the DNA. This sample holds about 220,000 clones; about nine tenths were observed only once. Just over 2.5% of the sample lies in the top ten.

From the cysteine through the phenylalanine, the CDR3 covers 14 amino acids. The retained sequence is limited to the CDR3, 42 bases, with the frame set at the first base. The germline V gene (reference sequence) gives CDR1 as LNHDA and CDR2 as SQIVND. V lost 7 bases and J lost 6 bases; the stretch between them is 16 bases long. The receptor was derived from a woman aged 25 to 39 with acute COVID-19. The sequencing input was PBMCs or T cells enriched from blood (not recorded which). The sequence joins TRBV19 to TRBJ1-5; matching of 5 bases hints at TRBD1 as the D gene. The base sequence is TGTGCCAGTACCTGGCGGGGGGAGGGTCAGCCCCAGCATTTT. Its protein product is CASTWRGEGQPQHF.